These T cell receptor beta chains were read from a single sample in a study of cytomegalovirus exposure and HLA in healthy donors. Produced via immunoSEQ multiplex PCR; TCRdb's table is partial and in-frame only. The sample carries 170,000 or so clones, just over 75% recorded once. Sequenced sample: PBMCs. The source is a woman aged 55-69 years in good health and CMV-seropositive. CDR3s leave out the opening cysteine and the closing phenylalanine or tryptophan. Fields, in order: V gene, J gene, CDR3 protein.

>TRBV6-6|TRBJ1-2
ASSLRGLNYGYT
>TRBV6-5|TRBJ2-7
ASSYRGGLALYEQY
>TRBV6-5|TRBJ1-2
ASSRAGANYGYT
>TRBV27|TRBJ2-7
ASSSRGQPSYEQY
>TRBV2|TRBJ1-2
ASSVDRDYGYT
>TRBV5-1|TRBJ2-3
ASSLTSGTSTDTQY
>TRBV10-1|TRBJ2-3
ASSRLAGEEQY
>TRBV6-1|TRBJ1-1
ASSQQGFTGTEAF
>TRBV5-8|TRBJ1-2
ASSLGGANDYGYT
>TRBV5-1|TRBJ2-3
ASSLASVGSGASGTDTQY
>TRBV19|TRBJ1-2
ASSMDRGLYGYT
>TRBV5-5|TRBJ2-7
ASSLSRGGAYEQY
>TRBV30|TRBJ2-7
AWSEGLAVPYEQY
>TRBV4-1|TRBJ1-3
ASSQGQGPGNTIY
>TRBV18|TRBJ1-5
ASSPAGNQPQH